A selection of T cell receptor beta chains follows, all from one sample in a study of PD-1 blockade in classical Hodgkin lymphoma. Libraries were prepared by immunoSEQ multiplex PCR; TCRdb keeps only in-frame clonotypes and omits some of them. The data show about 51,000 clones, around 80% seen once. The input for sequencing was peripheral blood mononuclear cells (PBMCs), taken before the fourth cycle of nivolumab. These receptor sequences come from a human donor with classical Hodgkin lymphoma. The CDR3 runs from the conserved cysteine through the conserved F or W. A D gene is named only where the DNA matches it firmly. Rows may omit the clone size; those that give it use once, few, many or a size class.

D gene | clone size | J gene | V gene | CDR3 DNA | CDR3 protein
- | - | TRBJ2-1 | TRBV9 | TGTGCCAGCAGCGTAGATGAGGGGGGCAGCGATGAGCAGTTCTTC | CASSVDEGGSDEQFF
TRBD2 | - | TRBJ2-4 | TRBV2 | TGTGCCAGCAGCGGGGGGGTAGCCAAAAACATTCAGTACTTC | CASSGGVAKNIQYF
- | - | TRBJ1-2 | TRBV5-1 | TGCGCCAGCAGCCTATCCGGGAGCTCTAGTGGCTACACCTTC | CASSLSGSSSGYTF
TRBD2 | once | TRBJ2-7 | TRBV19 | TGTGCCAGTAGTATACCCGGGGGGACGCTCGAGCAGTACTTC | CASSIPGGTLEQYF
- | few | TRBJ2-1 | TRBV29-1 | TGCAGCGTCCAGGACAATGAGCAGTTCTTC | CSVQDNEQFF
- | - | TRBJ2-1 | TRBV2 | TGTGCCAGCAGTGTTGGCGGGGGCGCCTACAATGAGCAGTTCTTC | CASSVGGGAYNEQFF
TRBD2 | - | TRBJ2-1 | TRBV9 | TGTGCCAGCAGCGTTAGGTCAGGGGGAGGTAGCGGGAGTGCACGGGAGCAGTTCTTC | CASSVRSGGGSGSAREQFF
TRBD1 | - | TRBJ2-6 | TRBV30 | TGTGCCTGGAGTGTATCTTGGGGGACAGGGGCTCTCTCTGGGGCCAACGTCCTGACTTTC | CAWSVSWGTGALSGANVLTF
TRBD2 | - | TRBJ2-3 | TRBV9 | TGTGCCAGCAGCGTTGCCCCGGGACTAGCGGGTTTCACAGATACGCAGTATTTT | CASSVAPGLAGFTDTQYF
- | - | TRBJ2-3 | TRBV7-9 | TGTGCCAGCAGCTTAGGGACTGATAACACAGATACGCAGTATTTT | CASSLGTDNTDTQYF
TRBD1 | - | TRBJ1-5 | TRBV2 | TGTGCCAGCAGTGGCCCCCTAGGACAGGACAATCAGCCCCAGCATTTT | CASSGPLGQDNQPQHF
- | - | TRBJ2-5 | TRBV7-6 | TGTGCCAGCAGCCATTCAGCATTCATAGGGGAGACCCAGTACTTC | CASSHSAFIGETQYF
TRBD2 | - | TRBJ2-1 | TRBV4-2 | TGTGCCAGCAGCCAAGATCTGGCTAGCGGGAGACCTCGGCGATTCTTC | CASSQDLASGRPRRFF
- | - | TRBJ2-7 | TRBV7-2 | TGTGCCAGCAGCTCGGAGGTTGAGCAGTACTTC | CASSSEVEQYF
- | - | TRBJ2-6 | TRBV19 | TGTGCCAGTAGCTTAACACAGGGTTCGGAAGGGGCCAACGTCCTGACTTTC | CASSLTQGSEGANVLTF
TRBD2 | medium-sized | TRBJ2-1 | TRBV5-3 | TGTGCCAGAAGCTTGTGGCTAGCGGGAGGGCCAGGGTACAATGAGCAGTTCTTC | CARSLWLAGGPGYNEQFF
- | - | TRBJ2-3 | TRBV7-3 | TGTGCCAGCAGCTCCGAACAGGCAGATACGCAGTATTTT | CASSSEQADTQYF
TRBD1 | - | TRBJ1-2 | TRBV6-6 | TGTGCCAGCCGGACAGGGGATGGCTACACCTTC | CASRTGDGYTF
- | few | TRBJ1-1 | TRBV14 | TGTGCCAGCAGCCAAGGAAGAGGGGCTAGTGAAGCTTTCTTT | CASSQGRGASEAFF
- | few | TRBJ1-4 | TRBV7-9 | TGTGCCAGCAGCTTAAGCACAGGCTTTTATGAAAAACTGTTTTTT | CASSLSTGFYEKLFF
- | - | TRBJ2-1 | TRBV5-1 | TGCGCCAGCAGCCCATCAGCGGGCCCAGGGGGCAATGAGCAGTTCTTC | CASSPSAGPGGNEQFF
TRBD2 | once | TRBJ2-5 | TRBV7-2 | TGTGCCAGCAGCTTAGCACGGGGGGGAGTCCAAGAGACCCAGTACTTC | CASSLARGGVQETQYF
- | few | TRBJ2-1 | TRBV14 | TGTGCCAGCAGCCCCCGGGCCAGCTCCTACAATGAGCAGTTCTTC | CASSPRASSYNEQFF
- | - | TRBJ1-5 | TRBV9 | TGTGCCAGCAGCACGCAGGGATATAGCAATCAGCCCCAGCATTTT | CASSTQGYSNQPQHF
- | few | TRBJ2-1 | TRBV19 | TGTGCCAGTATGCAGGGGTTGGCCCTCTCCTACAATGAGCAGTTCTTC | CASMQGLALSYNEQFF
- | - | TRBJ1-3 | TRBV9 | TGTGCCAGCAGCGTATCCCCTGGAAACACCATATATTTT | CASSVSPGNTIYF
TRBD2 | - | TRBJ2-1 | TRBV6-4 | TGTGCCAGCAGTGACCAGTGGACTAGCCTCTTCAATGAGCAGTTCTTC | CASSDQWTSLFNEQFF
- | - | TRBJ2-1 | TRBV7-2 | TGTGCCAGCAGACCTGGGGGCCCCAAGCGGGCCTATACCTACAATGAGCAGTTCTTC | CASRPGGPKRAYTYNEQFF
- | - | TRBJ1-1 | TRBV11-2 | TGTGCCAGCAGCTCCCTTGGACGGCATGAAGCTTTCTTT | CASSSLGRHEAFF